A selection of T cell receptor beta chains follows, all from one sample in a study of neurological immune-mediated disorders. Via MiXCR, TCRdb re-called the 5' RACE reads, giving one row per CDR3 protein. The table shows 55,000 to 70,000 distinct CDR3 sequences, with around 10% occurring only once. The source material was PBMCs. The receptors shown here come from a man between 60 and 75 years old in good health. Both conserved end residues are part of each CDR3. The size field is filled for only some rows; it gives once, few, many or a size class.

>TRBV6-5|TRBJ2-3|few
CASSYQPGLAADTQYF
>TRBV10-3|TRBJ2-6|many
CAISDQRGFHSGANVLTF
>TRBV5-5|TRBJ1-4|NA
CASSLGAEATNEKLFF
>TRBV14|TRBJ1-1|NA
CASSQAILTGAAFF
>TRBV10-3|TRBJ2-3|many
CAISGGRGAGDTQYF
>TRBV5-1|TRBJ1-1|many
CASSLVAGVPEAFF
>TRBV12-3/TRBV12-4|TRBJ1-1|NA
CASSPGQGFNTEAFF
>TRBV11-2|TRBJ1-3|many
CASSLARGSGNTIYF
>TRBV12-3/TRBV12-4|TRBJ1-2|many
CASSLPSGTVYGYTF
>TRBV11-2|TRBJ1-2|many
CASVLPANYGYTF
>TRBV7-8|TRBJ1-1|many
CASSSVMNTEAFF
>TRBV24-1|TRBJ2-4|many
CATSHPTKNIQYF
>TRBV25-1|TRBJ1-1|NA
CASSEFPGQGEAFF
>TRBV20-1|TRBJ2-5|many
CSAENRARETQYF
>TRBV19|TRBJ2-5|NA
CASRSLGSPEETQYF
>TRBV6-1|TRBJ2-2|many
CASSSTPDLRRGAGELFF
>TRBV5-6|TRBJ1-5|many
CASSRRGFYGNQPQHF
>TRBV4-3|TRBJ2-7|many
CASSQDRDWIYEQYF
>TRBV27|TRBJ2-1|many
CASIGASGGPRGEQFF
>TRBV5-6|TRBJ2-1|many
CASSFRFNEQFF
>TRBV4-3|TRBJ1-5|many
CASSQDLAGLGHQPQHF
>TRBV7-2|TRBJ2-2|many
CASLQAGGLTGELFF
>TRBV24-1|TRBJ2-1|many
CATRDSGGEYNEQFF
>TRBV20-1|TRBJ2-1|many
CSAPTRQGSNEQFF
>TRBV7-2|TRBJ1-1|NA
CASSSQGWGAFF